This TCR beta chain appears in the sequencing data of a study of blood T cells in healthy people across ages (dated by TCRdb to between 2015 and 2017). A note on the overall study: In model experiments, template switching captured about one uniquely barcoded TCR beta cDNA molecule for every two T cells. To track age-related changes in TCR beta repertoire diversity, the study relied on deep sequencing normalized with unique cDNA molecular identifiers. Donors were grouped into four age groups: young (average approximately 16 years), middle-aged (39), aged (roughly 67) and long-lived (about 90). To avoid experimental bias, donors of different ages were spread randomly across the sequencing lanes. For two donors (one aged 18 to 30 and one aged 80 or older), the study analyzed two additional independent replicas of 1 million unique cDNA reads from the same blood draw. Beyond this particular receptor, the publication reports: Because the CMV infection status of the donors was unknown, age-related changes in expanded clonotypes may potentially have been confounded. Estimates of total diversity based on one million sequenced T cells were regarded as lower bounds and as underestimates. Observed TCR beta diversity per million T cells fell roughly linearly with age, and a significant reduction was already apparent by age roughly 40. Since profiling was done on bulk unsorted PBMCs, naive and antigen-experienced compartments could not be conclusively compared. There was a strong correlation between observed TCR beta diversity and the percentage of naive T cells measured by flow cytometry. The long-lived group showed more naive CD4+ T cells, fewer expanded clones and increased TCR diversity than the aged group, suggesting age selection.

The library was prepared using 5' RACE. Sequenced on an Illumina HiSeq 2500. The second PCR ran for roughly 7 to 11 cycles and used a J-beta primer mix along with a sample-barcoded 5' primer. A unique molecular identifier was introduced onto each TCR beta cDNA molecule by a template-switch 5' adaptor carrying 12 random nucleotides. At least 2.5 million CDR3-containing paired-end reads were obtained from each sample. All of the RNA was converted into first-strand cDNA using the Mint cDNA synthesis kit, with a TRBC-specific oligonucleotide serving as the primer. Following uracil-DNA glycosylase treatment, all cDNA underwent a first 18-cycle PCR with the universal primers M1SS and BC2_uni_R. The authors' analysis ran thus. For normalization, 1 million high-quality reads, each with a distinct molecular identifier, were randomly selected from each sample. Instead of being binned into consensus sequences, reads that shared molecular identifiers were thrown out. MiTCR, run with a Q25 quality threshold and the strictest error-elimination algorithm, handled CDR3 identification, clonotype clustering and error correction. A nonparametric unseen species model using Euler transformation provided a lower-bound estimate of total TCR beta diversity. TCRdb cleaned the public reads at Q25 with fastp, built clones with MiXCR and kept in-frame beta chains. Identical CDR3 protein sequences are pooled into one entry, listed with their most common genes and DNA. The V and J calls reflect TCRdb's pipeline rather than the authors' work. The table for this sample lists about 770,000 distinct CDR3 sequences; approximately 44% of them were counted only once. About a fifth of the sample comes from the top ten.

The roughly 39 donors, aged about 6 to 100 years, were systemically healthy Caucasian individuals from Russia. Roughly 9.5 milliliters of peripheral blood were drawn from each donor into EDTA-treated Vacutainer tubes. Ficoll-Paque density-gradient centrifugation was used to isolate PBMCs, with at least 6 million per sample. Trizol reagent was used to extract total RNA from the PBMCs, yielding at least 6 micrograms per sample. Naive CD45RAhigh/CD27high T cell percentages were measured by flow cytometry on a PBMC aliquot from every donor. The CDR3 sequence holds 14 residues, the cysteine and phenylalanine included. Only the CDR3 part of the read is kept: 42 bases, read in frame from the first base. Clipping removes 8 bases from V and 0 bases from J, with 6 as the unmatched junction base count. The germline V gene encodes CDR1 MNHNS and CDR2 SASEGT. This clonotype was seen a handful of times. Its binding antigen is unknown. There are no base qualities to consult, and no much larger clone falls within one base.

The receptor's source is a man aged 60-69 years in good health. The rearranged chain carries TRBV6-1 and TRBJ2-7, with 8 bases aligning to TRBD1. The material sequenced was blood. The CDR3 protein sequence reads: CASQDRASSYEQYF. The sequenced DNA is TGTGCCAGCCAGGACAGGGCGTCCTCCTACGAGCAGTACTTC.